This TCR beta chain was identified during a study of cytomegalovirus exposure and HLA in healthy donors (dated by TCRdb to 2017 to 2019). About the study as a whole: In an earlier analysis of about 560 of the donors, about 260 Gb of sequence data and 90 million to 120 million unique TCR beta sequences from roughly 200 million T cells were reported. An early release covering just under 650 HLA-typed donors comprised approximately 300 gigabases of sequencing data and approximately 80 million unique TCR sequences. Among the roughly 400 genotyped donors, approximately 76% belonged to the genetic ancestry cluster associated with self-reported Caucasian donors. The study aimed to test whether signatures of past pathogen exposure could be identified by cataloging public T cell receptors. The study profiled the T cell repertoires of under 850 subjects by immunosequencing and related them to cytomegalovirus serostatus. A separate validation cohort of about 110 different subjects was used in addition to the approximately 670-subject first cohort. High-throughput TCR immunosequencing, statistical association of individual TCRs with disease status, and machine learning were combined to predict cytomegalovirus infection status. To study patterns of TCR occurrence, a later analysis re-analyzed previously published TCR beta repertoires from several hundred donors and added high-resolution HLA genotyping. Rather than drawing on any new phenotypic data, the later analysis identified candidate immune exposures from TCR beta sequences and the way those sequences occurred across donors. An earlier analysis of about 620 of the donors applied high-throughput TCR beta sequencing to assess whether each TCR beta V gene segment acted as functional or pseudogenic. Donor age, sex, ethnicity and CMV serostatus were compiled alongside the repertoire data. A later genetic analysis took genome-wide SNP genotypes for about 55% of the roughly 700 donors and used that subset as a discovery cohort. All discovery cohort repertoires had been generated on a single sequencing platform. HLA typing included class I and class II loci at four-digit resolution. The number of donors typed differed by locus, with 629-630 for A, B, C, DRB1 and DQB1, around 500 for DQA1, nearly 610 for DPA1, and some 470 for DPB1. Five DR-DQ haplotypes were handled as single units for association and clustering, since linkage in the cohort was strong. Across 300 to 500 genotyped donors of the cohort, an average of roughly 200,000 unique TCR beta nucleotide sequences per donor were sequenced, and approximately 17% of those sequences were non-productive.

Receptors were amplified or captured by the immunoSEQ multiplex PCR assay. For the multiplex PCR, a mixture combining 60 forward primers for TCR Vbeta segments and 13 reverse primers for TCR Jbeta segments was used. The CDR3 region of rearranged TCR beta genes was amplified from genomic DNA by a multiplex PCR assay. Amplified TCR beta libraries were sequenced as 87-base-pair reads on the Illumina HiSeq System. In the source study's methods: Across the 500 to 700 repertoires, a later analysis counted some 81 million unique TCR beta chains, roughly 11 million of which were shared by at least two donors. A nearest-neighbor algorithm error-corrected the raw reads and collapsed the reads into unique sequences, merging closely related sequences to remove PCR and sequencing errors. CDR3 sequences were aligned to IMGT reference sequences to assign V, D and J gene segments. For a sequence to be retained, a match of at least six nucleotides to both a V gene segment and a J gene segment was required. A rearrangement counted as productive if the CDR3 had no stop codons and remained in frame with V and J, and every other rearrangement counted as non-productive. Following IMGT convention, CDR3 was defined as the stretch from the second conserved V-encoded cysteine up to the conserved J-encoded phenylalanine. Sequences without an unambiguous match to a single V gene segment were excluded from the earlier analysis of several hundred of the donors. An earlier analysis of 550 to 650 of the donors classified V segments as functional when productive rearrangements were above 56.7% and as segregating when the standard deviation between donors was above 5%. A statistical classification framework was developed to diagnose cytomegalovirus status using the catalog of TCR beta chain sequences. In a later analysis, TCR nucleotide sequences were compared against IMGT/GENE-DB human TR gene sequences so that V and J genes could be assigned. The TCRdist pipeline was used in a later analysis to assign CDR3 sequences and most-parsimonious VDJ recombination scenarios. A later analysis defined each TCR beta chain by its CDR3 amino acid sequence plus V-gene family, and excluded reads lacking a unique V-gene family. To address suspected cross-contamination and a sequencing artifact, a later analysis removed some 620 highly shared, low-generation-probability nucleotide sequences. In a later analysis, a clonal expansion index was calculated for each public chain from normalized within-repertoire ranks of inferred template counts. A later analysis computed generation probabilities with a VDJ recombination model fitted to out-of-frame rearrangements, and checked the results against IGoR. In a later analysis, hypergeometric tests were used to score TCR-TCR, TCR-HLA and TCR-CMV co-occurrence, with a repertoire-size bias correction applied to TCR pairs. A later analysis estimated false discovery rates by permuting HLA or CMV assignments 20 times. In a later analysis, co-occurring TCRs were grouped using DBSCAN, and TCRdist sequence similarity was added for clustering within HLA-allele-positive subsets. Co-occurrence clustering excluded repertoires with fewer than 30,000 or more than 120,000 public chains, plus five with anomalous nucleotide sharing. TCRdb took over this immuneACCESS table, retaining in-frame rearrangements with V and J assigned. Such tables are incomplete; in checked studies, under half of the missing clones stem from an unresolved V gene, and the remainder is unexplained. V and J calls plus clone size are reproduced from that table; the DNA served to infer D and trimming. The sample profile shows 90,000 to 150,000 clones; approximately 80% of them were found once. The ten biggest clones cover roughly 6% of the sample.

The investigation overall reported the following: According to a later analysis, TCR association rates differed among HLA loci, with DRB1 alleles showing the most associated TCRs and HLA-C alleles showing the fewest. The classifier was reported to diagnose cytomegalovirus status with high specificity and sensitivity in both the original and validation cohorts. The authors suggested that the approach could potentially be extended to other disease states and immunological phenotypes. Only TCR beta chains were sequenced in this cohort, and the absence of alpha or paired-chain data limited detectable features. Linkage disequilibrium might explain the correlated functional status among segregating V segments, but an unknown experimental factor could not be ruled out. In a later analysis, about 17,000 TCR beta sequences were associated with specific HLA alleles at a false discovery rate of 0.05. Because the 87-base-pair reads could not distinguish some IMGT-functional V segments, including TRBV6-2 and TRBV6-3, those segments were excluded. A group of highly shared sequence variants was considered likely to be a technical artifact of the sequencing pipeline. A few of the identified cytomegalovirus-associated TCR beta chains were confirmed in vitro to be specific for cytomegalovirus antigens. The study listed approximately 150 TCR beta chains as associated with cytomegalovirus. The presence/absence analyses assumed that sequencing depth was roughly uniform across donors, and that assumption may not be true. In an earlier analysis of fewer than 700 of the donors, most TCR beta V segments appeared in productive rearrangements about 90% or about 30% of the time, broadly matching IMGT annotations. A later analysis found that HLA-associated TCR beta chains were more clonally expanded and had lower generation probabilities than equally common non-associated chains. CMV serostatus was the only immune exposure information available for the cohort. A further reported finding was that TCR beta sequences accurately predicted the HLA-A and HLA-B alleles for most subjects in the first cohort. A later analysis found that most CMV-associated TCR beta chains appeared HLA-restricted, with HLA associations seemingly driven largely by CMV exposure. Most TCR sequences were observed very rarely across donors, whereas some public TCRs were present in many individuals. Because counts were too low, 15 to 20 rarely observed V segments, including chromosome 9 orphons, were excluded from the earlier analysis of 500 to 700 of the donors. A later genetic analysis reported fewer N-insertions in productive TCRs among donors in an Asian-associated ancestry cluster than the roughly 720-donor mean. When HLA alleles, especially DR and DQ, strongly co-occurred, TCR associations were difficult to assign to individual alleles. HLA typing was unavailable for some donors at each locus, so association tests used only the typed subset. A later genetic analysis associated a missense DCLRE1C variant with V-gene and J-gene trimming of TCR beta chains, and an independent cohort replicated the association. In a later analysis, several top co-occurrence clusters were reported to appear linked to parvovirus B19, influenza, CMV and Epstein-Barr virus.

This clone appeared a few times. What antigen it recognizes has not been identified. No clone much larger than this one lies a single base away; base qualities are absent. V loses 0 bases, J loses 2 bases, and the germline ends lie 7 bases apart. In the germline V gene (reference sequence), CDR1 corresponds to MNHNY and CDR2 to SVGAGI. From the cysteine through the phenylalanine, the CDR3 covers 14 amino acids. Here the CDR3 DNA is all that survives: 42 bases in frame from base 1. The cohort consisted of hundreds of healthy bone marrow donors. At the time of sampling, all cohort members were nominally healthy, though unrecorded immune exposures were likely present. The donor tested CMV seropositive and was one of the 289 seropositive cohort members. Each donor provided a peripheral blood sample, and peripheral blood mononuclear cells were used for TCR beta sequencing. The Qiagen DNeasy Blood Extraction Kit was used to extract genomic DNA from the blood cell samples.

The rearrangement joined TRBV6-6 to TRBJ1-2; D gene: possibly TRBD1, on 6 matching bases. The sample comprised PBMCs. This TCR derives from a man between 18 and 29 years old in good health and CMV-seropositive. CDR3 protein: CASSYSGQNYGYTF. The nucleotide sequence is TGTGCCAGCAGTTACTCCGGACAGAACTATGGCTACACCTTC.